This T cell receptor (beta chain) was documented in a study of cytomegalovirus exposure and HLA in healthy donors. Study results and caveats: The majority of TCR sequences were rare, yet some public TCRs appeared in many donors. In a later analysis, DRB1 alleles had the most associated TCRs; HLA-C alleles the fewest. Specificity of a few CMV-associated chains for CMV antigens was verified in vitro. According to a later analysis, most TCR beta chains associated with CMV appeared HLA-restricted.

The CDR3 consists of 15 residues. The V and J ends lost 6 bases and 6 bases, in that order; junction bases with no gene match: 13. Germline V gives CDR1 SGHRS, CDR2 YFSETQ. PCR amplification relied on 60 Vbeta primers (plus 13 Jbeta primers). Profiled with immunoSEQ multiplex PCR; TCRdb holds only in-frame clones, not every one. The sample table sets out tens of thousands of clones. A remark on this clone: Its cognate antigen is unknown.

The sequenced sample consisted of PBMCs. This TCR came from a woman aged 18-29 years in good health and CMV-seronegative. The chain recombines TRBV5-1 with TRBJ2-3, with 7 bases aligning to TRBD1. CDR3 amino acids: CASTPTGNSADTQYF. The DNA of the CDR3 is TGCGCCAGCACCCCGACAGGGAATTCTGCCGATACGCAGTATTTT. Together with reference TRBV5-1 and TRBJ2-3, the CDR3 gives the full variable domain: KAGVTQTPRYLIKTRGQQVTLSCSPISGHRSVSWYQQTPGQGLQFLFEYFSETQRNKGNFPGRFSGRQFSNSRSEMNVSTLELGDSALYLCASTPTGNSADTQYFGPGTRLTVL.